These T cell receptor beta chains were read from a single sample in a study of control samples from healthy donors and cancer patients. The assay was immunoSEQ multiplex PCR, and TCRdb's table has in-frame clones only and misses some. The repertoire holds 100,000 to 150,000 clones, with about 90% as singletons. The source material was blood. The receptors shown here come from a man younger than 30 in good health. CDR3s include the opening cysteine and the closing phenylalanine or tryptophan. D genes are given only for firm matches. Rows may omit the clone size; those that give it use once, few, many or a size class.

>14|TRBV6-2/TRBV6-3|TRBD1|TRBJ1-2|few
TGTGCCAGCAGTTACCGACAGGGATACTATGGCTACACCTTC
CASSYRQGYYGYTF
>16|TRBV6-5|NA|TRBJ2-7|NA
TGTGCCAGCAGTTACTCGGGTGGGACCGGGCTCCACGAGCAGTACTTC
CASSYSGGTGLHEQYF
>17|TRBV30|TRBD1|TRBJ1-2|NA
TGTGCCTGGAGTGTACCCCCTCCCGGGCAGGGGGCGAATGGCTACACCTTC
CAWSVPPPGQGANGYTF
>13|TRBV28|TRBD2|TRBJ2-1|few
TGTGCCAGCAGCCTTTCCGGGGGGGCTGAGCAGTTCTTC
CASSLSGGAEQFF
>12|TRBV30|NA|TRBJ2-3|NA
TGTGCCTGGAGTATGGGCGGAGATACGCAGTATTTT
CAWSMGGDTQYF
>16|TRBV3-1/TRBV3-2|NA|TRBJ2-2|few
TGTGCCAGCAGCCAAGATGGCAGGGAACCCCCCGGGGAGCTGTTTTTT
CASSQDGREPPGELFF
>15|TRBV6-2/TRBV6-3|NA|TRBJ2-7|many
TGTGCCAGCAGTTACGAGGGTGGGAGCTCCTACGAGCAGTACTTC
CASSYEGGSSYEQYF
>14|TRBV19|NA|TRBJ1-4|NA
TGTGCCAGTAGGGCCGGGACGGTGAATGAAAAACTGTTTTTT
CASRAGTVNEKLFF
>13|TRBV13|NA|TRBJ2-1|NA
TGTGCCAGCAGCCCCCGGGTCCTTAGGGAGCAGTTCTTC
CASSPRVLREQFF
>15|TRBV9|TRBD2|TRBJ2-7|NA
TGTGCCAGCAGCGAGTCACTAGCGGGAGGATACGAGCAGTACTTC
CASSESLAGGYEQYF
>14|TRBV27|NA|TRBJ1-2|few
TGTGCCAGCAGTTCCGGACCCACAACGGTTGGCTACACCTTC
CASSSGPTTVGYTF
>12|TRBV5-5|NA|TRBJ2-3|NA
TGTGCCAGCAGCTACAACACGGATACGCAGTATTTT
CASSYNTDTQYF
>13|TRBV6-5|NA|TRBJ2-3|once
TGTGCCAGCACATCCAGAGGGGCAGATACGCAGTATTTT
CASTSRGADTQYF
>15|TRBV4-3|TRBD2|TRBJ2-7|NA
TGCGCCAGCAGACCTTCCCTAGCGGGAGTCTACGAGCAGTACTTC
CASRPSLAGVYEQYF
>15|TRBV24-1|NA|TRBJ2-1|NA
TGTGCCACCAGTGGGTCCCGGCCGTTCTACAATGAGCAGTTCTTC
CATSGSRPFYNEQFF
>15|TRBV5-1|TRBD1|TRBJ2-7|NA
TGCGCCAGCAGCTTCTCCGGGACAGGGCTCTACGAGCAGTACTTC
CASSFSGTGLYEQYF
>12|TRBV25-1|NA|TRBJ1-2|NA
TGTGCCAGCGTCCAGGGAAACTATGGCTACACCTTC
CASVQGNYGYTF
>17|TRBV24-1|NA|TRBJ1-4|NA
TGTGCCACCAGACGGGGGGGGCGCCGAGCAACTAATGAAAAACTGTTTTTT
CATRRGGRRATNEKLFF
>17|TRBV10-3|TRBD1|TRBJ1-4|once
TGTGCCATCAGTGTTGGGAGACAGGGGGTCGGTAATGAAAAACTGTTTTTT
CAISVGRQGVGNEKLFF
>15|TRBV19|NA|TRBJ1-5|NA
TGTGCCAGTAGTATAGTTTCAGGGGACAATCAGCCCCAGCATTTT
CASSIVSGDNQPQHF
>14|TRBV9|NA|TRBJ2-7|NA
TGTGCCAGCAGCCCTCGGACTAACCCCTACGAGCAGTACTTC
CASSPRTNPYEQYF
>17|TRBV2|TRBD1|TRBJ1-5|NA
TGTGCCAGCAGAGGAGGACAGGGGGCGAATAAAAATCAGCCCCAGCATTTT
CASRGGQGANKNQPQHF
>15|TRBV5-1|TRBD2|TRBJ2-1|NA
TGCGCCAGCAGCCGCGGGCTAGCGGCCTACAATGAGCAGTTCTTC
CASSRGLAAYNEQFF
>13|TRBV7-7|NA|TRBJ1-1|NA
TGTGCCAGCAGCTTAGAAGGGGGCACTGAAGCTTTCTTT
CASSLEGGTEAFF
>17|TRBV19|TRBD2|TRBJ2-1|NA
TGTGCCAGTAGTATGATACTAGCGGGAGGGCCGCGGAATGAGCAGTTCTTC
CASSMILAGGPRNEQFF
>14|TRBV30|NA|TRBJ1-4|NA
TGTGCCTGGAGTGTAAGGGACGGTCCTGAAAAACTGTTTTTT
CAWSVRDGPEKLFF
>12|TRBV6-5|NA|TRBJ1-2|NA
TGTGCCAGCAGACTGTTAGGTGCTGGCTACACCTTC
CASRLLGAGYTF
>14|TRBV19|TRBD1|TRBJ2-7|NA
TGTGCCAGTCGATACGGGACAGGCACCTACGAGCAGTACTTC
CASRYGTGTYEQYF
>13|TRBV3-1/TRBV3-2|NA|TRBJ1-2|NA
TGTGCCAGCAGCCAGAAGGGGGGCCGGGGCTACACCTTC
CASSQKGGRGYTF